Shown below are 32 T cell receptor beta chains from a single sample sequenced in a study of cytomegalovirus exposure and HLA in healthy donors. Amplification used 60 Vbeta primers and 13 Jbeta primers. Repertoires were generated with immunoSEQ multiplex PCR, while TCRdb's copy carries only in-frame clones and drops some. The sample yields about 160,000 clones, around four fifths seen once. The sequencing sample was made of PBMCs. These receptors originate from a woman aged 50 to 60 in good health and CMV-seronegative.

The rearrangement uses TRBV5-1 and TRBJ2-3; no firm D call. The germline gives CDR1 SGHRS, CDR2 YFSETQ. V lost 4 bases and J lost 2, with 17 bases in between. The CDR3 has 16 amino acids. CDR3 protein: CASSLDSPRYTDTQYF. The CDR3 region has the DNA TGCGCCAGCAGCCTAGACTCACCGAGGTACACAGATACGCAGTATTTT. Complete variable domain (other parts from reference TRBV5-1 and TRBJ2-3): KAGVTQTPRYLIKTRGQQVTLSCSPISGHRSVSWYQQTPGQGLQFLFEYFSETQRNKGNFPGRFSGRQFSNSRSEMNVSTLELGDSALYLCASSLDSPRYTDTQYFGPGTRLTVL.

The chain couples TRBV5-8 to TRBJ2-5; TRBD2 might be the D (6 bases). Trimming shortened V by 5 bases and J by 2 bases, and 16 bases separated the two germline ends. This CDR3 region has 15 residues. Germline lookup yields CDR1 SGHTS and CDR2 YDEGEE. The CDR3 sequence: CASRFNGGSQETQYF. CDR3 DNA: TGTGCCAGCAGATTTAATGGGGGGTCTCAAGAGACCCAGTACTTC. Combining the CDR3 with reference TRBV5-8 and TRBJ2-5 gives the whole variable domain EAGVTQSPTHLIKTRGQQATLRCSPISGHTSVYWYQQALGLGLQFLLWYDEGEERNRGNFPPRFSGRQFPNYSSELNVNALELEDSALYLCASRFNGGSQETQYFGPGTRLLVL.

The chain joins TRBV5-1 to TRBJ1-5; D is unclear. Germline values: CDR1 SGHRS, CDR2 YFSETQ. The CDR3 is 13 residues long. V was trimmed by 4 bases and J by 5 bases, leaving 10 bases between them. The CDR3 region is CASSPGLDQPQHF. As DNA, the CDR3 is TGCGCCAGCAGCCCAGGCCTGGATCAGCCCCAGCATTTT.

Written as DNA, the CDR3 is TGTGCCAGCAGCTTACGGTTTGAGGGGGCCGGCGAGCAGTACTTC. As protein: CASSLRFEGAGEQYF. The rearrangement joins TRBV7-8 to TRBJ2-7; TRBD1 matches 7 bases. The V and J ends lost 2 bases and 6 bases, in that order; junction bases with no gene match: 10. The CDR3 loop spans 15 amino acids. Germline values: CDR1 SGHVS, CDR2 FQNEAQ.

This clone was seen only once. The chain employs TRBV7-2 and TRBJ1-5; TRBD1 is a possible D gene (6 bases). Germline V gene data show CDR1 as SGHTA and CDR2 as FQGNSA. CDR3 length equals 15 residues. Trimming removed 3 bases from V and 2 bases from J, with 11 bases in between. In DNA, the CDR3 is TGTGCCAGCAGCTTTTCAGGGGTGGGCAATCAGCCCCAGCATTTT. Amino acids: CASSFSGVGNQPQHF. Full variable domain (rest looked up from reference TRBV7-2 and TRBJ1-5): GAGVSQSPSNKVTEKGKDVELRCDPISGHTALYWYRQSLGQGLEFLIYFQGNSAPDKSGLPSDRFSAERTGGSVSTLTIQRTQQEDSAVYLCASSFSGVGNQPQHFGDGTRLSIL.

The sample holds a few counts of this clone. The chain joins TRBV7-9 to TRBJ1-1; no firm D call. From germline, CDR1 is SEHNR and CDR2 FQNEAQ (reference sequence). V shed 8 bases and J shed 10 bases, with 14 bases lying between them. The CDR3 extends over 11 amino acids. The CDR3 DNA reads TGTGCCAGCGTAGGGAGGGAAGGAGCTTTCTTT. Its translation: CASVGREGAFF.

The chain joins TRBV6-6 to TRBJ1-1, with 7 nucleotides matching TRBD1. CDR3 length: 16 residues. J was trimmed by 2 bases and V by 3 bases; bases with no gene match: 9. Germline values: CDR1 MNHNY, CDR2 SVGAGI (reference sequence). The CDR3 nucleotides read TGTGCCAGCAGTTATGGGGACAGCGTTTCAAACACTGAAGCTTTCTTT. It encodes CASSYGDSVSNTEAFF.

This chain uses TRBV5-1 with TRBJ2-5; 8 nucleotides match TRBD1. The end of the DNA aligns better with TRBJ2-7, so the J call may be wrong. The CDR3 extends over 14 amino acids. Germline V gene lookup returns CDR1 SGHRS and CDR2 YFSETQ. DNA of the CDR3: TGCGCCAGCAGCTTACCGGGACAGGCCGCCGAGCAGTACTTC. Protein sequence: CASSLPGQAAEQYF.

The chain has TRBV15 and TRBJ1-1; maybe TRBD1 (5 bases). V lost 0 bases and J 3 bases, leaving 17 bases between the germline ends. The CDR3 runs to 17 residues. The germline V gene encodes CDR1 LNHNV and CDR2 YYDKDF (reference sequence). The CDR3 nucleotides are TGTGCCACCAGCAGAGATCAGTTCAGGGTAGGGGACACTGAAGCTTTCTTT. Protein: CATSRDQFRVGDTEAFF.

This clone was detected a few times. This chain joins TRBV7-9 and TRBJ2-3, with TRBD1 identical over 10 bases. V shed 1 base and J 5 bases; nucleotides not matched to a gene: 9. CDR1 SEHNR and CDR2 FQNEAQ come from the germline V gene (reference sequence). The length of the CDR3 is 17 residues. Here the CDR3 reads CASSLVYGTGALDTQYF. The CDR3 bases are TGTGCCAGCAGCTTAGTCTACGGGACAGGGGCGTTAGATACGCAGTATTTT.

V is TRBV11-3 and J is TRBJ2-1, with D tentatively TRBD2 (5 bases). Germline values: CDR1 SGHNT, CDR2 YENEEA. The CDR3 totals 13 residues. Trimming stripped 3 bases from V and 8 bases from J, with 11 bases between. CDR3 in amino acids: CASSFAASYEQFF. CDR3 in DNA: TGTGCCAGCAGCTTTGCGGCTAGCTATGAGCAGTTCTTC.

This sequence joins TRBV7-2 and TRBJ1-1; 10 bases fit TRBD1. This CDR3 has 15 amino acids. The germline V gene has CDR1 SGHTA and CDR2 FQGNSA. The V gene end was trimmed by 1 base and the J gene end by 3 bases; junction bases not matched to a gene: 2. CDR3 in amino acids: CASSLGTGGYTEAFF. CDR3 DNA sequence: TGTGCCAGCAGCTTAGGGACAGGGGGTTACACTGAAGCTTTCTTT.

The chain couples TRBV9 to TRBJ2-2, with 9 bases matching TRBD2. The trim removed 2 bases at V and 2 bases at J, leaving 10 bases unmatched. CDR1 and CDR2 (germline): SGDLS, YYNGEE. The CDR3 loop spans 18 amino acids. The CDR3 is CASSVAPASGVNTGELFF. The CDR3 DNA reads as TGTGCCAGCAGCGTGGCCCCGGCTAGCGGGGTCAACACCGGGGAGCTGTTTTTT.

The chain uses TRBV19 and TRBJ1-2; D is possibly TRBD1 (6 bases). The V and J ends lost 7 bases and 3 bases respectively, with 18 bases between them. CDR3 length: 15 amino acids. Germline lookup yields CDR1 LNHDA and CDR2 SQIVND (reference sequence). The CDR3 spells CASTEGVMPHYGYTF. The CDR3 DNA sequence: TGTGCCAGTACTGAGGGGGTGATGCCCCACTATGGCTACACCTTC.

V is TRBV7-9 and J is TRBJ1-3; a weak D match, TRBD1 (5 bases). V lost 5 bases and J 0 bases, leaving 14 bases between the germline ends. The CDR3 runs 16 residues. Germline V gives CDR1 SEHNR, CDR2 FQNEAQ (reference sequence). The CDR3 DNA reads as TGTGCCAGCAGCCTCGGACAATCTGGCTCTGGAAACACCATATATTTT. Amino acid sequence: CASSLGQSGSGNTIYF.

The chain has TRBV7-9 and TRBJ2-5; 11 bases align to TRBD2. The CDR3 contains 14 residues. With 5 bases clipped from V and 3 bases from J, the junction kept 2 bases outside the gene matches. Germline V gene data show CDR1 as SEHNR and CDR2 as FQNEAQ (reference sequence). CDR3 in DNA: TGTGCCAGCAGCCAGACTAGCGGGAAAGAGACCCAGTACTTC. Protein sequence: CASSQTSGKETQYF.

The genes are TRBV5-1 and TRBJ2-1, with 7 positions matching TRBD1. Germline values: CDR1 SGHRS, CDR2 YFSETQ. This CDR3 is built from 16 residues. The junction had 7 bases not matched to a gene; V was cut back by 4 bases and J by 0 bases. This CDR3 is CASSPGTDYSYNEQFF. CDR3 sequence (DNA): TGCGCCAGCAGCCCCGGGACAGATTACTCCTACAATGAGCAGTTCTTC. Drawing the rest from reference TRBV5-1 and TRBJ2-1, the complete variable domain is KAGVTQTPRYLIKTRGQQVTLSCSPISGHRSVSWYQQTPGQGLQFLFEYFSETQRNKGNFPGRFSGRQFSNSRSEMNVSTLELGDSALYLCASSPGTDYSYNEQFFGPGTRLTVL.

This chain uses TRBV30 with TRBJ1-6; no firm D call. CDR1 GTSNPN and CDR2 SVGIG come from the germline V gene (reference sequence). The V end was cut by 2 bases, the J end by 16 bases, with 15 bases between. CDR3 size: 12 residues. Here the CDR3 reads CAWSSNGFTLHF. CDR3 coding DNA: TGTGCCTGGAGTAGTAACGGTTTTACGCTCCACTTT. Full variable domain (rest looked up from reference TRBV30 and TRBJ1-6): SQTIHQWPATLVQPVGSPLSLECTVEGTSNPNLYWYRQAAGRGLQLLFYSVGIGQISSEVPQNLSASRPQDRQFILSSKKLLLSDSGFYLCAWSSNGFTLHFGNGTRLTVT.

This chain uses TRBV30 with TRBJ2-7; possible D gene TRBD2, 6 bases. The length of the CDR3 is 14 residues. The germline V gene encodes CDR1 GTSNPN and CDR2 SVGIG (reference sequence). Deletions cut 0 bases from V and 1 base from J, with 10 bases between. The CDR3, as DNA: TGTGCCTGGAGTGTAGGAGGGCAGTCCTACGAGCAGTACTTC. Protein sequence: CAWSVGGQSYEQYF.

The gene calls are TRBV7-2 and TRBJ1-1; no clear D gene. The V gene's germline CDR1 is SGHTA and CDR2 FQGNSA. With 5 bases removed from V and 6 bases from J, the gap between germline ends came to 16 bases. The CDR3 totals 14 residues. The CDR3 DNA reads TGTGCCAGCAGCGAAGGGCGCTGGAGGCCTGAAGCTTTCTTT. Residues: CASSEGRWRPEAFF.

This clone appeared a single time. The V call is TRBV11-2, the J call TRBJ2-7, with a possible D match to TRBD1 (5 bases). Trimming cost V 1 base and J 3 bases, with 13 bases left between them. The germline gives CDR1 SGHAT, CDR2 FQNNGV. The CDR3 loop spans 15 amino acids. This chain's CDR3 is CASSLGGSLYYEQYF. The CDR3 DNA reads TGTGCCAGCAGCTTAGGGGGCAGCCTCTACTACGAGCAGTACTTC.

J is TRBJ2-5 and V is TRBV7-8; no reliable D call. The J call is uncertain, as TRBJ2-7 better fits the DNA end. Germline CDR1 is SGHVS and CDR2 is FQNEAQ. This CDR3 is 15 amino acids long. The DNA of the CDR3 is TGTGCCAGCAGCTTAGGCCCTCTCTGGTCCTACGAGCAGTACTTC. Amino acids: CASSLGPLWSYEQYF.

Concerning this clone itself: The sample holds other DNA sequences that translate to the same CDR3. The chain employs TRBV7-9 and TRBJ1-1; D unresolved. V was cut by 1 base and J by 0 bases, with 6 bases left in between. The CDR3 has 14 residues. Germline lookup yields CDR1 SEHNR and CDR2 FQNEAQ (reference sequence). DNA of the CDR3: TGTGCCAGCAGCTTAGGGGCACTGAACACTGAAGCTTTCTTT. This encodes CASSLGALNTEAFF.

This chain joins TRBV7-9 and TRBJ1-2; D perhaps matches TRBD1 (5 bases). V was cut by 5 bases and J by 4 bases, with 11 bases left in between. CDR1 and CDR2 from the germline V gene are SEHNR and FQNEAQ (reference sequence). The CDR3 loop spans 13 amino acids. The CDR3 loop is CASSEDRVYGYTF. The DNA for the CDR3 is TGTGCCAGCAGCGAAGACAGAGTCTATGGCTACACCTTC.

The V call is TRBV27, the J call TRBJ1-5; no definite D call. Between the trimmed V and J ends, which lost 4 bases and 0 bases, there was a span of 10 bases. Germline CDR1 is MNHEY and CDR2 is SMNVEV (reference sequence). This CDR3 region has 15 residues. Here the CDR3 reads CASSSLQYSNQPQHF. CDR3 DNA: TGTGCCAGCAGTTCCCTACAGTATAGCAATCAGCCCCAGCATTTT.

This chain joins TRBV14 and TRBJ2-3; D gene ambiguous. Germline assignment: CDR1 SGHDN and CDR2 FVKESK. V was clipped by 0 bases and J by 5 bases, with 15 bases between them. The CDR3 runs to 16 residues. CDR3 in amino acids: CASSQDSIESGDTQYF. DNA for the CDR3: TGTGCCAGCAGCCAAGATTCTATCGAATCCGGAGATACGCAGTATTTT.

V is TRBV11-2 and J is TRBJ2-1, with 7 nucleotides matching TRBD2. The length of the CDR3 is 13 residues. Trimming at V came to 4 bases and at J to 13 bases, leaving 10 bases not matched to a gene. Germline V gene sequence: CDR1 SGHAT, CDR2 FQNNGV. For the CDR3, the DNA is TGTGCCAGCAGCTCAGGGCCCGGGACTACCCAGTTCTTC. Protein product: CASSSGPGTTQFF.

This chain links TRBV6-4 with TRBJ2-1; D might be TRBD1 (6 bases). The CDR3 sequence is 15 residues long. Looked up from germline, CDR1 is MRHNA and CDR2 is SNTAGT. V shed 0 bases and J shed 8 bases, with 14 bases lying between them. CDR3 sequence (DNA): TGTGCCAGCAGTGACTCTTCCTCGTCAGGGGATGAGCAGTTCTTC. It codes for CASSDSSSSGDEQFF.

This clone occurred a few times. The chain links TRBV21-1 to TRBJ1-1; the tabulated D call, TRBD1, remains unverified against the DNA. TRBV21-1 is noted as a pseudogene. CDR3 length: 15 amino acids. The CDR3 DNA follows: TGTGCCAGCAGCAAAGCGAGGGGGGACAGGGCGGAAGCTTTCTTT. Translated, it gives CASSKARGDRAEAFF.

Regarding this clone: Other DNA variants within this sample encode the same CDR3. The chain recombines TRBV9 with TRBJ2-2; 7 bases match TRBD1. The CDR3 length is 14 residues. After removal of 4 bases from V and 2 bases from J, the junction contained 2 bases not matched to a gene. Germline V gene sequence: CDR1 SGDLS, CDR2 YYNGEE. The CDR3 DNA reads as TGTGCCAGCAGCCCAGGGGGTAACACCGGGGAGCTGTTTTTT. Translated, it gives CASSPGGNTGELFF. Looking up the rest from reference TRBV9 and TRBJ2-2 gives the full variable domain: DSGVTQTPKHLITATGQRVTLRCSPRSGDLSVYWYQQSLDQGLQFLIQYYNGEERAKGNILERFSAQQFPDLHSELNLSSLELGDSALYFCASSPGGNTGELFFGEGSRLTVL.

The chain is built from TRBV28 and TRBJ1-1; 7 bases map to TRBD1. The CDR3 has 15 residues. CDR1 is MDHEN, CDR2 SYDVKM, per germline. J lost 1 base, V lost 5 bases, and 7 bases had no gene match. In DNA form, the CDR3 reads TGTGCCAGCAGTCCATGGGACAGAAAGAACACTGAAGCTTTCTTT. Amino acid sequence: CASSPWDRKNTEAFF. Full variable domain (remainder filled in from reference TRBV28 and TRBJ1-1): DVKVTQSSRYLVKRTGEKVFLECVQDMDHENMFWYRQDPGLGLRLIYFSYDVKMKEKGDIPEGYSVSREKKERFSLILESASTNQTSMYLCASSPWDRKNTEAFFGQGTRLTVV.

This sequence joins TRBV6-6 and TRBJ2-3; 7 bases are a match to TRBD1. The CDR3 length is 13 residues. The germline V gene encodes CDR1 MNHNY and CDR2 SVGAGI (reference sequence). V dropped 8 bases and J dropped 5; count of bases not matched to a gene: 7. The DNA for the CDR3 is TGTGCCAGCTCGAATACAGGGGAAGATACGCAGTATTTT. This sequence encodes CASSNTGEDTQYF.